This TCR beta chain was obtained from a study of T cell changes during pregnancy in multiple sclerosis. Using immunoSEQ multiplex PCR, the repertoire was profiled, and TCRdb retains in-frame clones only, with some absent. The repertoire includes under 45,000 clones, roughly 90% of them detected once, and 0.67% sits in the top ten. The germline CDR1 and CDR2 sequences are SGHVS and FQNEAQ. The V gene end was trimmed by 4 bases and the J gene end by 1 base; junction bases not matched to a gene: 8. The CDR3 sequence is 16 residues long. This chain connects TRBV7-8 to TRBJ2-7, with 9 positions matching TRBD1. The specimen was CD4+ T cells from peripheral blood mononuclear cells, collected in the first trimester of pregnancy. The receptor comes from a female donor with multiple sclerosis, enrolled in a pregnancy study. CDR3 nucleotides: TGTGCCAGCAGCTCCCTTTTGGGACAGGGATCCTACGAGCAGTACTTC. Its translation is CASSSLLGQGSYEQYF.